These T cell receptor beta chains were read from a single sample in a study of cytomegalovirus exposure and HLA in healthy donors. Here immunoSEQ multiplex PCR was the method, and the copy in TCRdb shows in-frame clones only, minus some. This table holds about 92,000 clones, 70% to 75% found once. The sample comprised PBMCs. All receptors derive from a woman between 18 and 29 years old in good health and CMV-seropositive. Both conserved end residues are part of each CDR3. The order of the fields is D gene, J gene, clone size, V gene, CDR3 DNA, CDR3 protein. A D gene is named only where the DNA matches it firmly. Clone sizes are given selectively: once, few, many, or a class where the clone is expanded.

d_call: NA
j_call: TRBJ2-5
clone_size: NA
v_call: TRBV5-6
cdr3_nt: TGTGCCAGCAGCGTTGCAGGATGGGTGGAGACCCAGTACTTC
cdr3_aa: CASSVAGWVETQYF

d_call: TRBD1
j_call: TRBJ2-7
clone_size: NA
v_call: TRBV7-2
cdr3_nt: TGTGCCAGCAGCTCAGACAGGGGACCCTACGAGCAGTACTTC
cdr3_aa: CASSSDRGPYEQYF

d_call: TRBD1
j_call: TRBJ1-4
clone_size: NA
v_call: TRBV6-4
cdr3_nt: TGTGCCAGCAGTCCGGGACAGGGTAATGAAAAACTGTTTTTT
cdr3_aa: CASSPGQGNEKLFF

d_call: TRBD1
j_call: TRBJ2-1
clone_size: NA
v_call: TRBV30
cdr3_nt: TGTGCCTGGAGTACCGGGACAGGCCACCGTAGGCAGTTCTTC
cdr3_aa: CAWSTGTGHRRQFF

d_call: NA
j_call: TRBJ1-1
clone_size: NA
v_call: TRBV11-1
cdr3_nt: TGTGCCAGCAGCTTGACAGCGAACACTGAAGCTTTCTTT
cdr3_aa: CASSLTANTEAFF

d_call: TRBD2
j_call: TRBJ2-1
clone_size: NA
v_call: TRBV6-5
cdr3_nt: TGTGCCAGCAGTCCCAGGCCTAGCGGGAGAGATGAGCAGTTCTTC
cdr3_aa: CASSPRPSGRDEQFF

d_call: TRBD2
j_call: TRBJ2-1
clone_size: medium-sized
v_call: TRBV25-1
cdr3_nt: TGTGCCAGCAGTCTAGCGGGACCAGACAATGAGCAGTTCTTC
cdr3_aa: CASSLAGPDNEQFF

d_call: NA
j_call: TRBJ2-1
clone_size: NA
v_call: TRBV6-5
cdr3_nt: TGTGCCAGCAGTTACTCGACCGGGGTTGAGCAGTTCTTC
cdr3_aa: CASSYSTGVEQFF

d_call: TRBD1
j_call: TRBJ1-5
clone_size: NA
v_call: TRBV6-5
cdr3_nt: TGTGCCAGCAGTCCGACGGACAGGGACGCCCAGCATTTT
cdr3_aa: CASSPTDRDAQHF

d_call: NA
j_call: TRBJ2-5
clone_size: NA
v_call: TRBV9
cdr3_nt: TGTGCCAGCAGCGTAGGTGGGAGCATCCAGCAAGAGACCCAGTACTTC
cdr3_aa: CASSVGGSIQQETQYF

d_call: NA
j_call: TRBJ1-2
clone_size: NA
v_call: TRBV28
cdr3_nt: TGTGCCAGCAGTGGTGGACAGTTTAACTATGGCTACACCTTC
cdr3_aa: CASSGGQFNYGYTF

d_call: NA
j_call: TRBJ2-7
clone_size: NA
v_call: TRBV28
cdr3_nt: TGTGCCAGCAGTTTCCTTGGATTCCGGGACACACACTACGAGCAGTACTTC
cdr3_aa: CASSFLGFRDTHYEQYF

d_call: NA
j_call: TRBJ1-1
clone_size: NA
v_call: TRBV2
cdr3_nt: TGTGCCAGCTCTCGGCAGACAAACACTGAAGCTTTCTTT
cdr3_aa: CASSRQTNTEAFF

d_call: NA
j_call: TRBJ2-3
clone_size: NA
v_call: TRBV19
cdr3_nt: TGTGCCACCTCCCCTGGCACAAGCACAGATACGCAGTATTTT
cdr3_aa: CATSPGTSTDTQYF

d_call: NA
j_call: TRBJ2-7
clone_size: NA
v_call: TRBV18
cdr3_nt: TGTGCCAGCTCACCCGTGTTGACTACGGGTCCTTACGAGCAGTACTTC
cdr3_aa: CASSPVLTTGPYEQYF

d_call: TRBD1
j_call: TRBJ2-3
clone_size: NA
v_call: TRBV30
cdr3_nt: TGTGCCGGTGGACAGGAGAGAAGGGATACGCAGTATTTT
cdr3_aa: CAGGQERRDTQYF

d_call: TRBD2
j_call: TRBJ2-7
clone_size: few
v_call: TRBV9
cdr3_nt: TGTGCCAGCAGCGAGTTAGCGGGAGGGCAAGAGCAGTACTTC
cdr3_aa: CASSELAGGQEQYF

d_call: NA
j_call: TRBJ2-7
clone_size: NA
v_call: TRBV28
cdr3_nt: TGTGCCAGCAGTTCGACCCCACAGGGTAGGGGCGAGCAGTACTTC
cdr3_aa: CASSSTPQGRGEQYF

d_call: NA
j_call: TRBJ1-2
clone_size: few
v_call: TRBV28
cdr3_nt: TGTGCCAGCAGTTCCTTCCAGGGGAAGAACTATGGCTACACCTTC
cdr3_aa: CASSSFQGKNYGYTF

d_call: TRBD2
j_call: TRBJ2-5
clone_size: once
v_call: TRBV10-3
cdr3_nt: TGTGCCATCAGTGAAACGGGAGGGGAGACCCAGTACTTC
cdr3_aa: CAISETGGETQYF

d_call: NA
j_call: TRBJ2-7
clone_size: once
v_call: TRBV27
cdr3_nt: TGTGCCAGCAGTTTTCGGGTGACGGGCTACGAGCAGTACTTC
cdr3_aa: CASSFRVTGYEQYF

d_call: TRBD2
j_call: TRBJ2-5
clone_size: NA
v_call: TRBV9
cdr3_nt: TGTGCCAGCAGCGTCTTCCCAAGAGGTAGCGGGGGCCAAGAGACCCAGTACTTC
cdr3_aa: CASSVFPRGSGGQETQYF

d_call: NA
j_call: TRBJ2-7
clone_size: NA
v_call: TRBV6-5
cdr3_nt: TGTGCCAGCAGACAGGGCGGCTACGAGCAGTACTTC
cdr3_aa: CASRQGGYEQYF

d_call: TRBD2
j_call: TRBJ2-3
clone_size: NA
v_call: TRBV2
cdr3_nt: TGTGCCAGCAGTCCCGCGGGGGGGCAGGGAGATACGCAGTATTTT
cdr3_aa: CASSPAGGQGDTQYF

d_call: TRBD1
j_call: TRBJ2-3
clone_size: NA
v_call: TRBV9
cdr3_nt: TGTGCCAGCAGCGTAGGGGACAGGGGACCAGATACGCAGTATTTT
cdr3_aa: CASSVGDRGPDTQYF

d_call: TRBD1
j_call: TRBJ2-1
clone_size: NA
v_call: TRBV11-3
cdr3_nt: TGTGCCAGCAGCTTGGCCAGGGGGCAAGACAATGAGCAGTTCTTC
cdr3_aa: CASSLARGQDNEQFF

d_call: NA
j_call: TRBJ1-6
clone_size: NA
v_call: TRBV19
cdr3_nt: TGTGCCAGTACCCTAGGGGCGGCTAATTCACCCCTCCACTTT
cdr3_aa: CASTLGAANSPLHF